The TCR beta chain under discussion was sequenced for a study of shared clonotypes between healthy human individuals. Each sample came from a Caucasian adult donor living in Nashville, Tennessee. Assay used: immunoSEQ multiplex PCR; TCRdb lists only in-frame clones, some missing. In the table there are roughly 2.2 million clones, over 90% of which are singletons. Germline V lookup: CDR1 SGHTA, CDR2 FQGNSA. V lost 5 bases and J 8 bases, leaving 15 bases between the germline ends. The CDR3 contains 13 residues. The chain links TRBV7-2 to TRBJ1-2, with a possible D match to TRBD1 (6 bases). The source material was naive CD4+ T cells from PBMCs. This sample's subset: CD45RA+ positively selected. This TCR derives from a man between 18 and 35 years old in good health. Some clones in this sample may be carry-over from other donors' samples. The CDR3 DNA follows: TGTGCCAGCAGCACCGGGACAACCCTGGGCTACACCTTC. Its translation: CASSTGTTLGYTF. Supplemented by reference TRBV7-2 and TRBJ1-2, the full variable domain reads GAGVSQSPSNKVTEKGKDVELRCDPISGHTALYWYRQSLGQGLEFLIYFQGNSAPDKSGLPSDRFSAERTGGSVSTLTIQRTQQEDSAVYLCASSTGTTLGYTFGSGTRLTVV.